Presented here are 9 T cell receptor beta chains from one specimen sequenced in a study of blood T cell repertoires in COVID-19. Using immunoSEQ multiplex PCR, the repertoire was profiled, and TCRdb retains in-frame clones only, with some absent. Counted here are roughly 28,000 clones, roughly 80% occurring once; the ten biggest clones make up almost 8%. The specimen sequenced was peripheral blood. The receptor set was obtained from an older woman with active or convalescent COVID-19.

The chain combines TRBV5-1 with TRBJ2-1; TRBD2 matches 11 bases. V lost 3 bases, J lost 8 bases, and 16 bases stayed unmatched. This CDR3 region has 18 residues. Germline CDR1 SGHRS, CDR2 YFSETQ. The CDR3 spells CASSWGLAVPGVTYEQFF. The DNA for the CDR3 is TGCGCCAGCAGCTGGGGACTAGCGGTCCCAGGGGTTACATATGAGCAGTTCTTC. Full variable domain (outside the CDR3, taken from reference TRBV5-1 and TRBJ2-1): KAGVTQTPRYLIKTRGQQVTLSCSPISGHRSVSWYQQTPGQGLQFLFEYFSETQRNKGNFPGRFSGRQFSNSRSEMNVSTLELGDSALYLCASSWGLAVPGVTYEQFFGPGTRLTVL.

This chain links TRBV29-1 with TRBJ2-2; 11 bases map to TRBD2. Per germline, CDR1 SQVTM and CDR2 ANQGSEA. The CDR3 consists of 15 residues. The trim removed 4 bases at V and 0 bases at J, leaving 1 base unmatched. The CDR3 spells CSVGSGGANTGELFF. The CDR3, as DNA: TGCAGCGTTGGTAGCGGGGGGGCGAACACCGGGGAGCTGTTTTTT.

The CDR3 region has the DNA TGTGCCAGCAGGACGGACAGGGAAAACTATGGCTACACCTTC. Translated: CASRTDRENYGYTF. This chain links TRBV6-5 with TRBJ1-2; TRBD1 aligns across 8 bases. The length of the CDR3 is 14 residues. The junction had 5 bases not matched to a gene; V was cut back by 6 bases and J by 2 bases. Germline CDR1 and CDR2: MNHEY and SVGAGI.

CDR3 nucleotides: TGTGCCAGCAGCTCCGACAGGGGAAATCAGCCCCAGCATTTT. It yields the protein CASSSDRGNQPQHF. This chain connects TRBV11-2 to TRBJ1-5; TRBD1 agrees at 8 bases. Trimming cost V 4 bases and J 4 bases; bases outside gene matches: 3. Looked up from germline, CDR1 is SGHAT and CDR2 is FQNNGV. This CDR3 spans 14 amino acids.

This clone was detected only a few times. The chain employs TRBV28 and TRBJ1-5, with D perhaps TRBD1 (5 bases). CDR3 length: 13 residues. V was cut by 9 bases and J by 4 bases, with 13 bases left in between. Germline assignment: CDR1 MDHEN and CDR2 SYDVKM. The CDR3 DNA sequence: TGTGCCAGTCACTCGGGGGGAAATCAGCCCCAGCATTTT. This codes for CASHSGGNQPQHF.

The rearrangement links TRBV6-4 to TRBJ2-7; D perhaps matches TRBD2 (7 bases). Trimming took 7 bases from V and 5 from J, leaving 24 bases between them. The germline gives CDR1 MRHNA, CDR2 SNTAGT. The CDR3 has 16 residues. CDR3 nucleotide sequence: TGTGCCAGCAACCACATCTACGGGGGGCGTATCAACGAGCAGTACTTC. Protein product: CASNHIYGGRINEQYF.

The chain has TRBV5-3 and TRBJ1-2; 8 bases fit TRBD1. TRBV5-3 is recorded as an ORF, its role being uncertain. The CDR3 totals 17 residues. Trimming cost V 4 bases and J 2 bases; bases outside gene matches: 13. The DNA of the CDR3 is TGTGCCAGAAGCACGGACAGGGCTCAAGAATGGAACTATGGCTACACCTTC. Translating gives CARSTDRAQEWNYGYTF.

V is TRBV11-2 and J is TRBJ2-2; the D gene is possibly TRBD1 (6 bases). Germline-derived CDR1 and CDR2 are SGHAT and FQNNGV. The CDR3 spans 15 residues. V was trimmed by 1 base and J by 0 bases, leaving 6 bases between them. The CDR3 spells CASSLAGANTGELFF. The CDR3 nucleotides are TGTGCCAGCAGCTTAGCAGGGGCGAACACCGGGGAGCTGTTTTTT.

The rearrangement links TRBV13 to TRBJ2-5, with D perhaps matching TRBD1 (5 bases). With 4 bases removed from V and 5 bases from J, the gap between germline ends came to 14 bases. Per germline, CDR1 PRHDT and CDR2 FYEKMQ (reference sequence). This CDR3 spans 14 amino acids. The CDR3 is CASSSGLSTETQYF. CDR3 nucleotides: TGTGCCAGCAGCTCAGGGTTGTCCACTGAGACCCAGTACTTC.